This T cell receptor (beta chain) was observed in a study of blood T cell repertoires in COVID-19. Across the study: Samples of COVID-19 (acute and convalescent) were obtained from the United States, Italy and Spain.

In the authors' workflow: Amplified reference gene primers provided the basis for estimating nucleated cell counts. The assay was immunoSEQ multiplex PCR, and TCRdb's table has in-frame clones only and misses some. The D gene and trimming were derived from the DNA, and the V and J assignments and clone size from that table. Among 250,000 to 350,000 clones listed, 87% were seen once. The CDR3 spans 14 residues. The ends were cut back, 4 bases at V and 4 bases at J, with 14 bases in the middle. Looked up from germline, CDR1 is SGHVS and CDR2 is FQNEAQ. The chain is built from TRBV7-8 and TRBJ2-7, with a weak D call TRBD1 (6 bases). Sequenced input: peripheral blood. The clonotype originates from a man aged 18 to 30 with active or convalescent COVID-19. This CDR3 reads CASSSGEGVYEQYF. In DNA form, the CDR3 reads TGTGCCAGCAGCTCTGGAGAGGGGGTGTACGAGCAGTACTTC.